This TCR beta chain came from a study of cytomegalovirus exposure and HLA in healthy donors. Study-wide findings and caveats: The authors confirmed in vitro that a few CMV-associated chains were specific for CMV antigens. Later analysis placed DRB1 highest and HLA-C lowest in TCR association rates, which differed by HLA locus. A classifier reportedly called cytomegalovirus status with high sensitivity and specificity. A likely sequencing artifact accounted for one observed cluster of highly shared sequence variants.

Germline CDR1 and CDR2: SNHLY and FYNNEI. The CDR3 runs to 12 residues. Trimming stripped 7 bases from V and 10 bases from J, with 14 bases between. The PCR ran on 60 Vbeta and 13 Jbeta primers. The method was immunoSEQ multiplex PCR; TCRdb's version includes in-frame clones alone and lacks a portion of them. The table shows 80,000 to 95,000 clones, with around nine tenths occurring only once. In its sample, this clone was seen once. Its antigen remains unknown. This chain links TRBV2 with TRBJ2-1, with D tentatively TRBD1 (5 bases). The source of this sequence is a man aged 25-45 years in good health and CMV-seropositive. Specimen: PBMCs. The CDR3 nucleotides read TGTGCCAGCATCCCCCCAGGACAAGAGCAGTTCTTC. Protein product: CASIPPGQEQFF.